This T cell receptor beta chain was recorded in a study of blood T cell repertoires in COVID-19. Study-wide context: Material from acute and convalescent COVID-19 was sourced from the United States, Italy and Spain.

This CDR3 has 16 residues. Germline CDR1 SGHRS, CDR2 YFSETQ. The V end was cut by 4 bases, the J end by 0 bases, with 14 bases between. Authors' methods: Estimation of nucleated cell counts relied on the amplification of reference gene primers. TCRdb keeps only in-frame clones here, not all; method: immunoSEQ multiplex PCR. From that table come the V and J calls and clone size; the DNA was used to work out D and trimming. The table records more than 100,000 clones, about 79% of them present only once. V usage is TRBV5-1 and J usage is TRBJ1-3, with D possibly being TRBD1 (6 bases). The sequenced sample consisted of peripheral blood. The source of this sequence is a man aged 70 or older with acute or convalescent COVID-19. Here the CDR3 reads CASSPGQLSSGNTIYF. CDR3 nucleotides: TGCGCCAGCAGCCCAGGACAGCTTAGCTCTGGAAACACCATATATTTT. Variable domain in full (rest from reference TRBV5-1 and TRBJ1-3): KAGVTQTPRYLIKTRGQQVTLSCSPISGHRSVSWYQQTPGQGLQFLFEYFSETQRNKGNFPGRFSGRQFSNSRSEMNVSTLELGDSALYLCASSPGQLSSGNTIYFGEGSWLTVV.